The T cell receptor beta chain described here comes from a study of T cell responses to AZD1222 COVID-19 vaccine. Study-wide results and caveats: Nearly half of spike-specific TCRs reportedly target unmutated variant regions.

The junction had 12 bases not matched to a gene; V was cut back by 6 bases and J by 8 bases. The CDR3 has 14 residues. CDR1 is MDHEN, CDR2 SYDVKM, per germline. A note on this clone: Antigen specificity is unknown.

Sequenced by immunoSEQ multiplex PCR; TCRdb stores in-frame clones only, minus some. The sample records about 130,000 clones, roughly 88% being singletons. The chain carries TRBV28 and TRBJ1-2, with TRBD1 matching 7 bases. The sequenced sample was peripheral blood, obtained 28 days after the second AZD1222 dose. The receptor comes from an adult who received the AZD1222 COVID-19 vaccine. The CDR3 sequence: CASRISGGRRGYTF. CDR3 bases: TGTGCCAGCAGGATCTCAGGGGGAAGGCGAGGCTACACCTTC.